The T cell receptor beta chain described here comes from a study of cytomegalovirus exposure and HLA in healthy donors listed by TCRdb under 2017. At the level of the whole study: An earlier analysis of roughly 610 of the donors reported roughly 300 Gb of sequence data and 117 million unique TCR beta sequences obtained from approximately 180 million T cells. Class I and class II HLA loci were covered by the typing at four-digit resolution. Every repertoire in the discovery cohort had been generated on one and the same sequencing platform. Roughly 5 DR-DQ haplotypes were treated as single units for association and clustering because of strong linkage in the cohort. An early release that covered fewer than 800 HLA-typed donors contained approximately 300 gigabases of sequencing data and some 87 million unique TCR sequences. Typing coverage differed by locus: A, B, C, DRB1 and DQB1 were typed in about 620-630 donors, DQA1 in 522, DPA1 in around 580, and DPB1 in roughly 470. Across around 400 genotyped donors of the cohort, an average of roughly 250,000 unique TCR beta nucleotide sequences per donor were sequenced, and roughly 20% of those sequences were non-productive. Along with the roughly 610-subject first cohort, a separate validation cohort of over a hundred different subjects was used. Donor age, sex, ethnicity and CMV serostatus were compiled alongside the repertoire data. The study aimed to test whether signatures of past pathogen exposure could be identified by cataloging public T cell receptors. The T cell repertoires of 666 subjects were profiled by immunosequencing and related to cytomegalovirus serostatus. Of the 398 genotyped donors, 65% to 90% were placed in the genetic ancestry cluster associated with self-reported Caucasian donors. In a later analysis, previously published TCR beta repertoires from 670 or so donors were re-analyzed and high-resolution HLA genotyping was added so that TCR occurrence patterns could be studied. Rather than drawing on any new phenotypic data, the later analysis identified candidate immune exposures from TCR beta sequences and the way those sequences occurred across donors. To predict cytomegalovirus infection status, the study brought together high-throughput TCR immunosequencing, statistical association of individual TCRs with disease status, and machine learning. To decide whether each TCR beta V gene segment behaved as functional or pseudogenic, an earlier analysis of approximately 590 of the donors relied on high-throughput TCR beta sequencing. In a later genetic analysis, genome-wide SNP genotypes for about 55% of the roughly 700 donors were used, and that subset was treated as a discovery cohort. General findings and caveats noted by the study authors: A further reported finding was that TCR beta sequences accurately predicted the HLA-A and HLA-B alleles for most subjects in the first cohort. Most TCR sequences were observed very rarely across donors, whereas some public TCRs were present in many individuals. An association between a missense DCLRE1C variant and V-gene and J-gene trimming of TCR beta chains was found in a later genetic analysis and replicated in an independent cohort. When HLA alleles, especially DR and DQ, strongly co-occurred, TCR associations were difficult to assign to individual alleles. Because HLA typing was unavailable for some donors at each locus, only the typed subset was used in association tests. In a later analysis, TCR association rates were found to vary across HLA loci, with the most associated TCRs seen for DRB1 alleles and the fewest for HLA-C alleles. According to a later analysis, parvovirus B19, influenza, CMV and Epstein-Barr virus appeared linked to several top co-occurrence clusters. Cytomegalovirus status was reported to be diagnosed by the classifier with high specificity and sensitivity in both the original and validation cohorts. A cluster of highly shared sequence variants was judged likely to be a technical artifact of the sequencing pipeline. The authors suggested that the approach could potentially be generalized to other disease states and immunological phenotypes. Sequencing depth was assumed to be roughly uniform across donors in the presence/absence analyses, though that assumption may not hold. In vitro tests confirmed that three of the cytomegalovirus-associated TCR beta chains recognize cytomegalovirus antigens. Because counts were too low, about 18 rarely observed V segments, including chromosome 9 orphons, were excluded from the earlier analysis of roughly 580 of the donors. A later genetic analysis reported fewer N-insertions in productive TCRs among donors in an Asian-associated ancestry cluster than the roughly 640-donor mean. The study listed 150 to 200 TCR beta chains as associated with cytomegalovirus. An earlier analysis of approximately 600 of the donors showed that most TCR beta V segments appeared in productive rearrangements either about 87% or about 30% of the time, which broadly matched IMGT annotations. Only TCR beta chains were sequenced in this cohort, and the absence of alpha or paired-chain data limited detectable features. Immune exposure information for the cohort was limited to CMV serostatus. Most CMV-associated TCR beta chains appeared to be HLA-restricted in a later analysis, and the HLA associations seemed to be driven largely by CMV exposure. Linkage disequilibrium might explain the correlated functional status among segregating V segments, but an unknown experimental factor could not be ruled out. At a false discovery rate of 0.05, a later analysis linked under 20,000 TCR beta sequences to specific HLA alleles. Compared with equally common non-associated chains, HLA-associated TCR beta chains in a later analysis were more clonally expanded and had lower generation probabilities.

The cohort consisted of some 670 healthy bone marrow donors. At the time of sampling, all cohort members were nominally healthy, though unrecorded immune exposures were likely present. The donor tested CMV seropositive, placing the donor among the 290 or so seropositive members of the cohort. Each donor provided a peripheral blood sample, and peripheral blood mononuclear cells were used for TCR beta sequencing. Genomic DNA was extracted from the blood cell samples with the Qiagen DNeasy Blood Extraction Kit. Details on this clone: No antigen is known for it. No per-base quality is available; no much larger clone lies one base away.

The library was prepared using the immunoSEQ multiplex PCR assay. The multiplex PCR relied on a mix of 60 forward primers for TCR Vbeta segments and 13 reverse primers for TCR Jbeta segments. The CDR3 region of rearranged TCR beta genes was amplified from genomic DNA with a multiplex PCR assay. The amplified TCR beta libraries were sequenced on the Illumina HiSeq System as 87-base-pair reads. The study's processing was this. Across the roughly 670 repertoires, a later analysis counted roughly 84 million unique TCR beta chains, some 11 million of which were shared by at least two donors. To remove PCR and sequencing errors, raw reads were error-corrected and collapsed into unique sequences using a nearest-neighbor algorithm that merged closely related sequences. Alignment of CDR3 sequences to IMGT reference sequences was used to assign V, D and J gene segments. For a sequence to be retained, a match of at least six nucleotides was required to both a V gene segment and a J gene segment. A rearrangement was called productive if the CDR3 had no stop codons and remained in frame with V and J, and every other rearrangement was called non-productive. Following IMGT convention, CDR3 was defined as the stretch from the second conserved V-encoded cysteine up to the conserved J-encoded phenylalanine. In an earlier analysis of more than 550 of the donors, sequences lacking an unambiguous match to a single V gene segment were excluded. An earlier analysis of several hundred of the donors called V segments functional above 56.7% productive rearrangements and segregating when the between-donor standard deviation exceeded 5%. A statistical classification framework was built to diagnose cytomegalovirus status from the catalog of TCR beta chain sequences. In a later analysis, V and J genes were assigned by comparing TCR nucleotide sequences against IMGT/GENE-DB human TR gene sequences. In a later analysis, CDR3 sequences and most-parsimonious VDJ recombination scenarios were assigned using the TCRdist pipeline. In a later analysis, every TCR beta chain was defined by the combination of its CDR3 amino acid sequence and its V-gene family, and reads without a unique V-gene family were dropped. A later analysis removed roughly 590 highly shared, low-generation-probability nucleotide sequences to deal with suspected cross-contamination and a sequencing artifact. In a later analysis, a clonal expansion index for each public chain was calculated from normalized within-repertoire ranks of inferred template counts. In a later analysis, generation probabilities were computed using a VDJ recombination model fitted to out-of-frame rearrangements, and the results were checked against IGoR. In a later analysis, TCR-TCR, TCR-HLA and TCR-CMV co-occurrence was scored with hypergeometric tests, and a repertoire-size bias correction was applied to TCR pairs. To estimate false discovery rates, a later analysis permuted the HLA or CMV assignments 20 times. In a later analysis, co-occurring TCRs were grouped using DBSCAN, and TCRdist sequence similarity was added for clustering within HLA-allele-positive subsets. Repertoires with fewer than 30,000 or more than 120,000 public chains were left out of co-occurrence clustering, as were about 5 repertoires with anomalous nucleotide sharing. TCRdb mirrors the immuneACCESS table, restricted to in-frame sequences. Some clones are absent from its copies; in checked studies, under half trace to an unresolved V gene, and the reason for the others is unknown. V and J calls and clone size follow that table, whereas D and trimming were derived from the DNA. For this sample there are some 140,000 clones; over 70% appear just once. The ten largest clonotypes hold around 13% of the sample.

The sequenced sample consisted of PBMCs. The TCR sequence derives from a man aged 25 to 40 in good health and CMV-seropositive.

The CDR3: CASSLAGTGSSNIQYF. The DNA is TGTGCCAGCAGCTTAGCCGGGACAGGGAGTTCGAACATTCAGTACTTC. The sequence is built from TRBV7-9 and TRBJ2-4, with 9 bases in between that match TRBD1. Germline trimming amounts to 0 bases on V and 7 bases on J, with 7 as the count of junction bases outside the gene matches. The germline V gene (reference sequence) specifies SEHNR as CDR1 and FQNEAQ as CDR2. The CDR3 runs 16 residues from the cysteine to the phenylalanine. Only CDR3 DNA is held: 48 bases, read in frame from base 1.